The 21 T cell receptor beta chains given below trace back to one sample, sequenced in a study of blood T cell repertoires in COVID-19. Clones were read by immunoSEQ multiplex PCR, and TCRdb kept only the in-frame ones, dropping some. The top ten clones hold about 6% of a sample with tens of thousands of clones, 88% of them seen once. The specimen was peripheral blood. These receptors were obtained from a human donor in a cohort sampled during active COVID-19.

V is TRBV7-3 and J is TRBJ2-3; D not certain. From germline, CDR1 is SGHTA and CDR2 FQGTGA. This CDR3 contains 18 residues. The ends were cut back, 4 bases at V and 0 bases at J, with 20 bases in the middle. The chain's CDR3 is CASSSITTPRRSTDTQYF. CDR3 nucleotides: TGTGCCAGCAGCTCTATAACAACCCCACGGAGAAGCACAGATACGCAGTATTTT.

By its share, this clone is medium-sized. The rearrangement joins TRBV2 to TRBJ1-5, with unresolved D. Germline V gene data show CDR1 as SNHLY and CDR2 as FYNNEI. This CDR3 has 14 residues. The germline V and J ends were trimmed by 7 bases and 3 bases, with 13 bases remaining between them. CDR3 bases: TGTGCCAGCATGGAGGGCCAAATCAATCAGCCCCAGCATTTT. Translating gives CASMEGQINQPQHF. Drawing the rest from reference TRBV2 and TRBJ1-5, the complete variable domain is EPEVTQTPSHQVTQMGQEVILRCVPISNHLYFYWYRQILGQKVEFLVSFYNNEISEKSEIFDDQFSVERPDGSNFTLKIRSTKLEDSAMYFCASMEGQINQPQHFGDGTRLSIL.

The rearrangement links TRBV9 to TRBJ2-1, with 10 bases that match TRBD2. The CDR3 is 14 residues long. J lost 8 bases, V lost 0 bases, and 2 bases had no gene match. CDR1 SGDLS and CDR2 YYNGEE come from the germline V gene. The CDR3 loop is CASSVATSGDEQFF. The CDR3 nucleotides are TGTGCCAGCAGCGTAGCTACTAGCGGGGATGAGCAGTTCTTC.

CDR3 protein: CASRSGTGWSGELFF. CDR3 DNA: TGTGCCAGTAGATCCGGGACAGGGTGGTCCGGGGAGCTGTTTTTT. V usage is TRBV19 and J usage is TRBJ2-2, with 9 bases aligning to TRBD1. The germline gives CDR1 LNHDA, CDR2 SQIVND (reference sequence). The CDR3 loop spans 15 amino acids. V lost 6 bases, J lost 6 bases, and 8 bases stayed unmatched.

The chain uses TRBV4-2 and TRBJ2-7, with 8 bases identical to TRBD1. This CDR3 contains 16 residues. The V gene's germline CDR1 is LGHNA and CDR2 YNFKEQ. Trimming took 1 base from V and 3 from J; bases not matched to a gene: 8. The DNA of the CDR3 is TGTGCCAGCAGCCAAGGAACCGGGACAGGTGGCTACGAGCAGTACTTC. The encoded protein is CASSQGTGTGGYEQYF.

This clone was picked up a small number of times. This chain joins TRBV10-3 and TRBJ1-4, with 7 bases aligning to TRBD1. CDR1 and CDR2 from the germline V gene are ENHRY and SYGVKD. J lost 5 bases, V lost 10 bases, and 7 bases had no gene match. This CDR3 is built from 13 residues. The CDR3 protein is CANSGQLNEKLFF. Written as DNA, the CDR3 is TGTGCCAACTCGGGACAGCTCAATGAAAAACTGTTTTTT.

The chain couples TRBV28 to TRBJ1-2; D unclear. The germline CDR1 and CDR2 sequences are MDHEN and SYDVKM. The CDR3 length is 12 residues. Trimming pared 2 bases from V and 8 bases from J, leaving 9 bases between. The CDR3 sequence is CASSLQSLGYTF. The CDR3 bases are TGTGCCAGCAGTTTACAATCTCTAGGCTACACCTTC.

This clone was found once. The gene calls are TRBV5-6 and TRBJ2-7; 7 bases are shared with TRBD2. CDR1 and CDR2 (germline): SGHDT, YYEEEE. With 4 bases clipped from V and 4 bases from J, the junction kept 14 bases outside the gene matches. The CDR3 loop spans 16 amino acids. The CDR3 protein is CASSNWGGEILYEQYF. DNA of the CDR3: TGTGCCAGCAGCAATTGGGGGGGTGAGATCCTTTACGAGCAGTACTTC. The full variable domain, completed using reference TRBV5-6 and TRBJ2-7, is DAGVTQSPTHLIKTRGQQVTLRCSPKSGHDTVSWYQQALGQGPQFIFQYYEEEERQRGNFPDRFSGHQFPNYSSELNVNALLLGDSALYLCASSNWGGEILYEQYFGPGTRLTVT.

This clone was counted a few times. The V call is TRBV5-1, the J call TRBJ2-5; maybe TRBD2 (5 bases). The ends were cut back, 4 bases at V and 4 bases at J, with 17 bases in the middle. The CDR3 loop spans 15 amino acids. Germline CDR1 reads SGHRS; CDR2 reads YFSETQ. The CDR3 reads CASSRSQKGVETQYF. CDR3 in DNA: TGCGCCAGCAGCCGATCTCAGAAGGGAGTAGAGACCCAGTACTTC.

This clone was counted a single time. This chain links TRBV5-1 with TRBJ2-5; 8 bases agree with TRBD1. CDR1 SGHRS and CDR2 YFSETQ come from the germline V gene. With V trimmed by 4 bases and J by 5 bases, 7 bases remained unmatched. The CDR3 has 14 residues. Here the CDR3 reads CASSQGQGWETQYF. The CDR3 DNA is TGCGCCAGCAGCCAAGGACAGGGCTGGGAGACCCAGTACTTC.

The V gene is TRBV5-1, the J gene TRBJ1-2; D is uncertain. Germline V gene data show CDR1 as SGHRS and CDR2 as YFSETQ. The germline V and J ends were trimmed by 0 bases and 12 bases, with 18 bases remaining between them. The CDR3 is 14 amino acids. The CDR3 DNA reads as TGCGCCAGCAGCTTGGGCCCCGCAGTGAACAGCCACACCTTC. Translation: CASSLGPAVNSHTF.

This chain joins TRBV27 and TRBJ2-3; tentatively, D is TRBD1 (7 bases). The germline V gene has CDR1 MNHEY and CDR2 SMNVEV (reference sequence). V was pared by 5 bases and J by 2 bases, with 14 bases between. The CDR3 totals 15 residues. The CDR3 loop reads CASSPRDSITDTQYF. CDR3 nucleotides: TGTGCCAGCAGTCCGCGGGACAGCATCACAGATACGCAGTATTTT.

In DNA form, the CDR3 reads TGTGCCAGCAGGGGAACCGGGACTACTACAACTAATGAAAAACTGTTTTTT. As protein: CASRGTGTTTTNEKLFF. The chain couples TRBV27 to TRBJ1-4, with D tentatively TRBD1 (5 bases). Germline V gene lookup returns CDR1 MNHEY and CDR2 SMNVEV (reference sequence). Trimming removed 6 bases from V and 0 bases from J, with 17 bases in between. The CDR3 contains 17 residues. Drawing the rest from reference TRBV27 and TRBJ1-4, the complete variable domain is EAQVTQNPRYLITVTGKKLTVTCSQNMNHEYMSWYRQDPGLGLRQIYYSMNVEVTDKGDVPEGYKVSRKEKRNFPLILESPSPNQTSLYFCASRGTGTTTTNEKLFFGSGTQLSVL.

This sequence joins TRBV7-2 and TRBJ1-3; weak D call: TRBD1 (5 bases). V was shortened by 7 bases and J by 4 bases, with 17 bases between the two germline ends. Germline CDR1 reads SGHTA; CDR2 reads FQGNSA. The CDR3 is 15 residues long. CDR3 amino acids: CASTRRAGPGNTIYF. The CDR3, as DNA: TGTGCCAGCACCCGCAGGGCGGGGCCCGGAAACACCATATATTTT.

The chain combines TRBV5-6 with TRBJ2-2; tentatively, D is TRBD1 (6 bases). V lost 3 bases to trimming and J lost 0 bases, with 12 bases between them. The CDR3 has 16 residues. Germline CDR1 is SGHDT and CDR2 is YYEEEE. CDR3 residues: CASSSPQGTNTGELFF. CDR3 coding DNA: TGTGCCAGCAGCTCTCCACAGGGAACGAACACCGGGGAGCTGTTTTTT.

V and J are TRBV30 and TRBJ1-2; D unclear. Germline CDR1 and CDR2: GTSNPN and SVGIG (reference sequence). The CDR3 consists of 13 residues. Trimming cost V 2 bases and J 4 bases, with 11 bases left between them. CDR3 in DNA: TGTGCCTGGAGTATCCGGGAGGGCTATGGCTACACCTTC. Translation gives CAWSIREGYGYTF.

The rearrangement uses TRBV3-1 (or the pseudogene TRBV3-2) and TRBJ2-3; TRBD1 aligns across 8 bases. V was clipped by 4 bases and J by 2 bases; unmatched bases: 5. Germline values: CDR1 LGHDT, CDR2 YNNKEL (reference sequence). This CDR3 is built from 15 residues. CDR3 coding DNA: TGTGCCAGCAGCCTATTCAGGGGGCTCACAGATACGCAGTATTTT. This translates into CASSLFRGLTDTQYF.

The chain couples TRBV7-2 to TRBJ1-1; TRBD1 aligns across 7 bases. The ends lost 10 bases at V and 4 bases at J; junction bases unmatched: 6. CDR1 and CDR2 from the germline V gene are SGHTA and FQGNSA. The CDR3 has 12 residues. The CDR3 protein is CATRQGGTEAFF. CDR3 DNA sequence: TGTGCCACGCGACAGGGTGGCACTGAAGCTTTCTTT.

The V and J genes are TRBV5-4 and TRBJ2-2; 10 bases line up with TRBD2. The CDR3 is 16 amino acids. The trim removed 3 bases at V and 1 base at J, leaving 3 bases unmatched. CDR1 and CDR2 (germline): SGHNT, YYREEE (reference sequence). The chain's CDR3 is CASSYRTSGNTGELFF. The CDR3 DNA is TGTGCCAGCAGCTACCGGACTAGCGGGAACACCGGGGAGCTGTTTTTT.

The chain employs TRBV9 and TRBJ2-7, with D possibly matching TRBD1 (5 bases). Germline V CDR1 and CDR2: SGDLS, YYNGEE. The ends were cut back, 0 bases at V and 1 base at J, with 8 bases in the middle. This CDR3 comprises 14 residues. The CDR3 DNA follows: TGTGCCAGCAGCGTAGGCTCAGGGTCCTACGAGCAGTACTTC. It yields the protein CASSVGSGSYEQYF.

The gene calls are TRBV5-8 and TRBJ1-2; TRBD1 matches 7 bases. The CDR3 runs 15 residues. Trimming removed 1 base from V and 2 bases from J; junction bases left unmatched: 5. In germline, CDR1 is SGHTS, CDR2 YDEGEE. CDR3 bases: TGTGCCAGCAGCTTGATCCCAGGGGGGAACTATGGCTACACCTTC. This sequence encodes CASSLIPGGNYGYTF.